This T cell receptor (beta chain) is drawn from a study of post-analysis software for immune sequencing data. Regarding this clonotype: The antigen is undetermined.

Presence of unique molecular identifiers characterized the TCR beta cDNA libraries. MiXCR was run by TCRdb on the PCR reads, yielding one entry per CDR3 protein. The table lists about 430,000 distinct CDR3 sequences, 39% of them singletons. With 2 bases clipped from V and 10 bases from J, the junction kept 13 bases outside the gene matches. The CDR3 is 15 residues long. The V gene's germline CDR1 is SGHTA and CDR2 FQGNSA. Findings of the study overall: Under the F measure, samples that were prepared in one batch clustered strongly together. About five TRBV segments, including TRBV5-6, TRBV5-1 and TRBV20-1, were more frequent in patients than controls.

This clonotype was sampled from a girl aged 2-10 years with multiple sclerosis. The chain combines TRBV7-2 with TRBJ2-7, with 8 positions matching TRBD1. The sequencing input was blood. Written as DNA, the CDR3 is TGTGCCAGCAGCTTATATAGGACAGGGTCCCAAAGACAGTACTTC. The encoded protein is CASSLYRTGSQRQYF.